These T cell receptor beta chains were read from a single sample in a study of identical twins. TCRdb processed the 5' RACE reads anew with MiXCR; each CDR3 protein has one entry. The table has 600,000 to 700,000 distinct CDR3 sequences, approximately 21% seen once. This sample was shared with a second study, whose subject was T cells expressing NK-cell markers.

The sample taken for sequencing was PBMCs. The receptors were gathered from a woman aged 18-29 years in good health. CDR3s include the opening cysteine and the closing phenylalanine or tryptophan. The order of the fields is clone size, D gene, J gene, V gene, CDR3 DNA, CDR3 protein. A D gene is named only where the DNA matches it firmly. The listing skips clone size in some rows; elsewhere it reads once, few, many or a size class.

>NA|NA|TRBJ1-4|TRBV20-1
TGCAGTGCTAGAGTCGGGGTTGGAAAACTGTTTTTT
CSARVGVGKLFF
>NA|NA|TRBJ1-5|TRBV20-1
TGCAGTGCTAAGGGGGGAGGGTTTCAGCCCCAGCATTTT
CSAKGGGFQPQHF
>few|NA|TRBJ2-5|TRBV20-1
TGCAGTGCCCCTCCCGACCCGATCGGGGAGACCCAGTACTTC
CSAPPDPIGETQYF
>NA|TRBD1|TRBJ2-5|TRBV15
TGTGCCACCGCTTCCCCGGGGACAGGGGTCCAGCGAGAGACCCAGTACTTC
CATASPGTGVQRETQYF
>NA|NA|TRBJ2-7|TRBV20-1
TGCAGTGCTAGAAGAGGACCTTCTAGCGTCTACGAGCAGTACTTC
CSARRGPSSVYEQYF
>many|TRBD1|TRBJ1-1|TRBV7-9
TGTGCCAGCAGCTCGGGACAGGGAAGTACTGAAGCTTTCTTT
CASSSGQGSTEAFF
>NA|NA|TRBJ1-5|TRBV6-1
TGTGCCAGCAGTCTTGTCCTGAGTCAGCCCCAGCATTTT
CASSLVLSQPQHF
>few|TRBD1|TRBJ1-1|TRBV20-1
TGCAGTGCATCGGACTACAGGGGGGCGAACACTGAAGCTTTCTTT
CSASDYRGANTEAFF
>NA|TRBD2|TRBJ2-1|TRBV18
TGTGCCAGCTCACCGGGACTAGCGGGGGGCATCGGCTACAATGAGCAGTTCTTC
CASSPGLAGGIGYNEQFF
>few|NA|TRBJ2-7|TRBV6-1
TGTGCCAGCAGCCCCACGAACTTCCACGAGCAGTACTTC
CASSPTNFHEQYF
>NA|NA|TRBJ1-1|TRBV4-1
TGCGCCAGCAGCCGCGATCGAAAAGCTTTCTTT
CASSRDRKAFF
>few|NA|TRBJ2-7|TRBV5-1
TGCGCCAGCAGCTCCGGGGATCCCTACGAGCAGTACTTC
CASSSGDPYEQYF
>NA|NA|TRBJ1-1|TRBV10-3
TGTGCCATCGCCCGAGGGACCGGGAACACTGAAGCTTTCTTT
CAIARGTGNTEAFF
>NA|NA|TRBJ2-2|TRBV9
TGTGCCAGCAGCGCCATGAACACCGGGGAGCTGTTTTTT
CASSAMNTGELFF
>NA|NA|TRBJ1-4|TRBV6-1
TGTGCCAGCAGACGAGGGGGGCGGGAAAAACTGTTTTTT
CASRRGGREKLFF
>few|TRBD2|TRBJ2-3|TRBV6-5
TGTGCCAGCAGTAACACGCCGGGACTAGCGCGTGGCACAGATACGCAGTATTTT
CASSNTPGLARGTDTQYF
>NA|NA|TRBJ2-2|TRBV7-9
TGTGCCAGCAGCTTTACAGGGCAGCACGGGGAGCTGTTTTTT
CASSFTGQHGELFF
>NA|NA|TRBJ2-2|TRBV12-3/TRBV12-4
TGTGCCAGCAGTTTTGTAGGGCTCGGCACCGGGGAGCTGTTTTTT
CASSFVGLGTGELFF
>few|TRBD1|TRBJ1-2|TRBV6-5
TGTGCCAGCAGTTACCGCGGACAGGGTTGGGGTGGCTACACCTTC
CASSYRGQGWGGYTF
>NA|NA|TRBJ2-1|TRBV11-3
TGTGCCAGCAGCCCACAGGGTGTAGGTGGGAGGTACAATGAGCAGTTCTTC
CASSPQGVGGRYNEQFF
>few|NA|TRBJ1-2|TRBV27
TGTGCCAGCAGTCCCTTGGGGGGGACACAGTATCGGCGAAGGTATGGCTACACCTTC
CASSPLGGTQYRRRYGYTF
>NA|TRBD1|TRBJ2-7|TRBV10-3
TGTGCCATCAGGAACGGGACAGGGTCCTACGAGCAGTACTTC
CAIRNGTGSYEQYF
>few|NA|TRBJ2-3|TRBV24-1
TGTGCCACCAGTGGAGCCGCGGCCGATACGCAGTATTTT
CATSGAAADTQYF
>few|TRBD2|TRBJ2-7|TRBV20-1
TGCAGTGCTTCCGGGACTAGCGCCGCCTACGAGCAGTACTTC
CSASGTSAAYEQYF
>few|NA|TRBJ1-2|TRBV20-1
TGCAGTGCTAGAACCGCTACCTATGGCTACACCTTC
CSARTATYGYTF
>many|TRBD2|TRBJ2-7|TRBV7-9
TGTGCCAGCAGCTCCGAGCGGGGATGGGACTACGAGCAGTACTTC
CASSSERGWDYEQYF
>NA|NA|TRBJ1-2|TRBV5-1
TGCGCCAGCAGCTTGGGCCAGTTCGGCTACACCTTC
CASSLGQFGYTF
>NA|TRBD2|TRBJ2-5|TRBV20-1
TGCGGAAAGGTCGGGGGGGAGACCCAGTACTTC
CGKVGGETQYF
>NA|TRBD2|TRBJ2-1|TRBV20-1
TGCAGTGCTACGGGACTAGCGGGGTCGGTGTCCTACAATGAGCAGTTCTTC
CSATGLAGSVSYNEQFF
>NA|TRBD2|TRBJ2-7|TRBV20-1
TGCAGTGCCCCGACTAGCGGGGGTGAGCAGTACTTC
CSAPTSGGEQYF
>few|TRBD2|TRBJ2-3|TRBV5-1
TGCGCCAGCAGCATGGGCGGCGGGGGGGTTACAGATACGCAGTATTTT
CASSMGGGGVTDTQYF
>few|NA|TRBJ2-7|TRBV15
TGTGCCACCAGCAGAGATTTGGCGGCGACCTCCTACGAGCAGTACTTC
CATSRDLAATSYEQYF
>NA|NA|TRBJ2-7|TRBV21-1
NA
CASSKGGQYSCEQYF
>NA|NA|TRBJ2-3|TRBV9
TGTGCCAGCAGCCTTAGCGAGGGATACACAGATACGCAGTATTTT
CASSLSEGYTDTQYF
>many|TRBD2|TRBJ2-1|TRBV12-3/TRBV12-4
TGTGCCAGCAGCTTTCGGACTAGCGGGAGGAATGAGCAGTTCTTC
CASSFRTSGRNEQFF
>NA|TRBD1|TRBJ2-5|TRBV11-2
TGTGCCAGCAGCTTAGGGAGGCAGGGGGTCGGCCAAGAGACCCAGTACTTC
CASSLGRQGVGQETQYF